This passage covers 7 T cell receptor beta chains from one sample sequenced in a study of T-cell reconstitution after alpha-beta-depleted transplantation in children. It was with unique molecular identifiers that the TCRbeta library was prepared. TCRdb reprocessed the PCR reads via MiXCR and lists one record per CDR3 protein. The sample has 490,000 or so distinct CDR3 sequences, roughly an eighth seen once. The sequenced sample was PBMCs from the stem cell graft donor, obtained from the stem cell graft. All receptors come from a human donor who donated a stem cell graft to a child with combined immunodeficiency.

This clonotype was detected many times. The V and J genes are TRBV10-3 and TRBJ2-7; D might be TRBD2 (5 bases). The length of the CDR3 is 14 residues. Trimming pared 2 bases from V and 3 bases from J, leaving 11 bases between. Germline CDR1 and CDR2: ENHRY and SYGVKD. The CDR3 region is CAISEAEGFYEQYF. CDR3 sequence (DNA): TGTGCCATCAGTGAGGCAGAGGGATTCTACGAGCAGTACTTC.

This clonotype occurred a few times. The rearrangement joins TRBV27 to TRBJ2-2, with 13 bases fitting TRBD2. The CDR3 covers 19 residues. Trimming cost V 6 bases and J 1 base; bases outside gene matches: 11. The germline V gene encodes CDR1 MNHEY and CDR2 SMNVEV (reference sequence). This CDR3 is CASRRTLLAGGKNTGELFF. CDR3 DNA sequence: TGTGCCAGCAGACGGACTTTACTAGCGGGGGGGAAGAACACCGGGGAGCTGTTTTTT.

About this clonotype itself: A much more abundant neighbour one base away suggests this may be a read error. This chain uses TRBV12-3 or TRBV12-4 with TRBJ1-4; D not certain. This CDR3 is built from 12 residues. As DNA, the CDR3 is TGTGCCAGCGGCTTTGGTGGTGAAAAAGTGTTTTTT. Translation gives CASGFGGEKVFF.

The chain employs TRBV4-3 and TRBJ1-1; D ambiguous. CDR1 and CDR2 from the germline V gene are LGHNA and YSLEER. V was cut by 0 bases and J by 2 bases, with 7 bases left in between. This CDR3 is 14 amino acids long. The CDR3 coding sequence is TGCGCCAGCAGCCAAGAGTACAGTAACACTGAAGCTTTCTTT. Translating it yields CASSQEYSNTEAFF.

This clonotype showed up many times. The CDR3 reads CASSWSDEQFF. DNA of the CDR3: TGTGCCAGCAGTTGGTCAGACGAGCAGTTCTTC. The gene calls are TRBV12-3 or TRBV12-4 and TRBJ2-1; D remains ambiguous. CDR3 length: 11 residues. V shed 4 bases and J shed 10 bases, with 8 bases lying between them.

This clonotype has more than one count but fewer than ten. This chain connects TRBV29-1 to TRBJ2-7, with 7 bases identical to TRBD1. This CDR3 is built from 12 residues. With V trimmed by 4 bases and J by 3 bases, 3 bases remained unmatched. CDR1 is SQVTM, CDR2 ANQGSEA, per germline. The DNA of the CDR3 is TGCAGCGTTGCGGGACAGAACTACGAGCAGTACTTC. Protein product: CSVAGQNYEQYF.

This sequence joins TRBV6-6 and TRBJ2-7; D is perhaps TRBD1 (6 bases). Trimming pared 7 bases from V and 7 bases from J, leaving 11 bases between. The CDR3 spans 11 residues. Germline values: CDR1 MNHNY, CDR2 SVGAGI (reference sequence). The CDR3 region has the DNA TGTGCCAGCACCAGGGGCCCAGAGCAGTACTTC. Residues: CASTRGPEQYF.